This TCR beta chain comes out of a study of blood T cell repertoires in COVID-19. The CDR3 extends over 19 amino acids. V lost 1 base, J lost 0 bases, and 9 bases stayed unmatched. Germline CDR1 and CDR2: LNHDA and SQIVND (reference sequence). Original analysis: Using reference gene primer amplification, nucleated cell counts were estimated. Sequencing used immunoSEQ multiplex PCR; TCRdb keeps in-frame clones, though not all of them. V and J calls and clone size are given by that table; D and trimming were obtained from the DNA. The sample lists hundreds of thousands of clones, around 92% seen once, with roughly a tenth in the top ten. Everyone who took part was roughly 18 to 89 years old, and they came from 24 US areas. In assigning cohorts, the study relied on participant-reported clinical history. Two negative PCRs, clearance, or symptom resolution had been documented for recovered Cohort 3 donors.

The sequence was collected from a woman in her twenties or thirties who had recovered from COVID-19. The chain links TRBV19 to TRBJ2-6; 7 positions agree with TRBD2. The sequenced sample consisted of PBMCs or T cells enriched from blood (not recorded which). CDR3 sequence (DNA): TGTGCCAGTAGTATAGTAGCAGGGAGGGTAAGCTCTGGGGCCAACGTCCTGACTTTC. It codes for CASSIVAGRVSSGANVLTF.